Below, one T cell receptor beta chain is given with its context. Its specific antigen is unknown. Qualities for individual bases were not recorded, and no much larger clone is one base off. The record originates from a study of T cells in Graves' hyperthyroidism and ophthalmopathy (dated by TCRdb to the late 2010s). Describing the broader study: Peripheral blood samples were taken at initial diagnosis, before any treatment was given. TCR V-J signatures able to tell the groups apart were searched for in a discovery cohort of 95 to 100 patients, of whom approximately 40 had Graves' ophthalmopathy and around 58 had stable Graves' hyperthyroidism. Prospective prediction of ophthalmopathy was tested in an independent validation cohort of under 20 hyperthyroidism patients and around 16 patients who later progressed to ophthalmopathy. The roughly 91 discovery patients were randomly split 7:3 into training and test sets. In addition, the study compared T-cell repertoires in thyroid tissue and in blood from a handful of Graves' hyperthyroidism patients. Following sampling, methimazole starting at 30 mg daily was given to hyperthyroidism patients, and high-dose intravenous methylprednisolone was given to ophthalmopathy patients. The paper describes TCR Vbeta CDR3 sequencing of about 140 peripheral blood samples, made up of approximately 40 ophthalmopathy patients, around 78 hyperthyroidism patients and 17 progressor patients. Results the study describes overall, beyond this receptor: A model built on a 13 V-J signature distinguished ophthalmopathy from stable hyperthyroidism, reaching about 89% sensitivity and about 81% specificity in cross-validation and 80%/75% in testing. In validation, the model predicted progression to ophthalmopathy a median of 6.5 months before onset, with roughly 70% sensitivity and around 76% specificity. Most expanded thyroid clonotypes (frequency above 0.001) were also detected in blood, suggesting blood repertoires may reflect thyroid immune responses. Sample size was not statistically predetermined, and investigators were not blinded to group allocation.

Graves' hyperthyroidism was defined as stable when no progression to ophthalmopathy occurred over 18 months of follow-up. Hyperthyroidism patients were newly diagnosed, had a disease duration of under 2 months, and were aged 18 to 65 years. Patients with uncontrolled infections, other autoimmune diseases, pregnancy or lactation were excluded. Diagnoses were based on clinical symptoms, serum thyroxine and TRAb, thyroid ultrasound and orbital computed tomography. PBMCs were isolated from 8 to 10 ml of fresh peripheral blood by Ficoll-Paque density gradient centrifugation. Trizol reagent was used to extract total RNA, and RNA quality was then checked on an Agilent 2100 Bioanalyzer. Taken from the germline V gene (reference sequence), the CDR1 and CDR2 loops are LNHDA and SQIVND. Unmatched junction bases come to 12, with V trimmed by 5 bases and J by 0 bases. Reading from cysteine to phenylalanine, the CDR3 counts 18 amino acids. Only the CDR3 part of the read is kept: 54 bases, read in frame from the first base.

Amplification of TCR beta CDR3 regions was carried out from RNA transcripts. A first-round RT-PCR of the TCR CDR3 used the HTBI primer set with the Qiagen OneStep RT-PCR kit. A second multiplex PCR round built the libraries, followed by size selection and purification. Libraries were sequenced paired-end with 100 bp reads on an Illumina HiSeq2000. The source study handled its data this way. SOAPnuke was used to process the raw data, with reads discarded if the reads contained adapters or uncalled bases, had a mean Phred below 15, or lacked an exact constant-primer or identifier match. COPE v1.2.5 was used to merge high-quality paired reads, and clonotypes were defined as unique nucleotide sequences. MiTCR v1.1 was used to align clonotypes to the IMGT TRBV, TRBD and TRBJ reference segments. The analysis included only V-J combinations with a frequency above 0.0001, which together covered approximately 99% of the repertoires. A TCS score was defined as the ratio of F50 (clonal expansion) to E x V (chaos), with BLOSUM62-based TCRdist applied between CDR3 peptides within each V-J. Welch's t-statistics and random forest reduced fewer than 550 V-J features to 13, which were used in a naive Bayes classifier (R e1071). TCRdb applied fastp at Q25 and MiXCR to the public reads, then kept only in-frame beta chains. Each record represents a unique CDR3 protein, reported with the most common genes and DNA among its rows. What appears here as the V and J calls and clone size reflects TCRdb's work, not the paper's. The sample table records roughly 660,000 distinct CDR3 sequences; around a sixth of these occur just once. The ten largest clones represent around 15% of the sample.

The source material was blood. The chain employs TRBV19 and TRBJ1-5; 8 middle bases align to TRBD1. The clonotype was recovered from a man over 45 with Graves' hyperthyroidism. The CDR3 reads as follows: CASSSFWDRFYSNQPQHF. The DNA sequence is TGTGCCAGTAGTTCATTCTGGGACAGGTTTTATAGCAATCAGCCCCAGCATTTT.